This T cell receptor (beta chain) was profiled in a study of blood T cell repertoires in COVID-19. For the study at large: Researchers got acute and convalescent COVID-19 samples from the United States, Italy and Spain. PBMCs, B-cell-depleted T cells, or T cells provided the cDNA or gDNA that made up the material.

V trimming: 1 base; J trimming: 3 bases; junction bases outside the gene matches: 11. Per germline, CDR1 SQVTM and CDR2 ANQGSEA. The CDR3 extends over 16 amino acids. In the original workflow: Amplification with reference gene primers provided the estimates of nucleated cell counts. TCRdb's copy holds only in-frame clones and misses some; the assay was immunoSEQ multiplex PCR. The D gene and trimming were derived from the DNA, and the V and J assignments and clone size from that table. The data hold approximately 120,000 clones, with about nine tenths observed a single time. Specimen: peripheral blood. The chain joins TRBV29-1 to TRBJ2-7, with TRBD1 identical over 8 bases. The receptor's source is a human donor in a cohort sampled during active COVID-19. The CDR3 reads CSVEVFGTGEGYEQYF. As DNA, the CDR3 is TGCAGCGTTGAAGTCTTCGGGACAGGAGAGGGCTACGAGCAGTACTTC.